This T cell receptor (beta chain) was recovered during a study of T cell repertoires in cytomegalovirus infection. Across the whole study: Public TCR beta signature analysis indicated the presence of both CMV infection and matching HLA type. Study results and limitations: In two of eight donors, the top clonotype was HLA-C-restricted CMV-specific.

This clonotype was detected only a few times. The antigen is unknown. TCRdb recomputed calls from the reads with MiXCR, one row per CDR3 protein. The table shows roughly 230,000 distinct CDR3 sequences, with 20% to 25% occurring only once. The sequenced material came from CD8+ T cells from PBMCs. The sequence was collected from a human donor in good health (CMV status not recorded). Some clones in this sample may be carry-over from other donors' samples.

The DNA for the CDR3 is TGTGCCAGCTCACCAGGGACTAGCGGGGCCAATGAGCAGTTCTTC. Its protein product is CASSPGTSGANEQFF. This sequence joins TRBV18 and TRBJ2-1; 13 bases are a match to TRBD2. CDR1 is KGHSH, CDR2 LQKENI, per germline. The J segment lost 6 bases and the V segment lost 2 bases, leaving 1 base of the junction unmatched. This CDR3 has 15 residues.